These T cell receptor beta chains were read from a single sample in a study of blood T cells in healthy people across ages. TCRdb reprocessed the 5' RACE reads via MiXCR and lists one record per CDR3 protein. The table includes approximately 790,000 distinct CDR3 sequences, about 59% detected once. The sequencing sample was made of blood. These receptors all come from a man aged 30 to 39 in good health. Each CDR3 is given with its conserved first and last residue. Fields, in order: CDR3 DNA, CDR3 protein, J gene, D gene, V gene, clone size. A D gene is named only where the DNA matches it firmly. A row's size may be missing; if present it is once, few, many or a size class.

CDR3nt: TGCAGCGTTGAGTTTGAGGGCTACGAGCAGTACTTC
CDR3aa: CSVEFEGYEQYF
j_gene: TRBJ2-7
d_gene: .
v_gene: TRBV29-1
abundance: .

CDR3nt: TGTGCCAGCAGCCAAGAAGGGGTGGGACAGGGGGCTTATGGCTACACCTTC
CDR3aa: CASSQEGVGQGAYGYTF
j_gene: TRBJ1-2
d_gene: TRBD1
v_gene: TRBV4-2
abundance: .

CDR3nt: TGTGCCAGCAGTTACGGGGCGACCGAGCGGTTCTTC
CDR3aa: CASSYGATERFF
j_gene: TRBJ2-1
d_gene: .
v_gene: TRBV6-5
abundance: .

CDR3nt: TGTGCCAGCAGACGACTAGCGGGGGGTCGATACAATGAGCAGTTCTTC
CDR3aa: CASRRLAGGRYNEQFF
j_gene: TRBJ2-1
d_gene: TRBD2
v_gene: TRBV6-5
abundance: .

CDR3nt: TGTGCCAGCAGCAATCGGGGGCGCTCCTACGAGCAGTACTTC
CDR3aa: CASSNRGRSYEQYF
j_gene: TRBJ2-7
d_gene: .
v_gene: TRBV21-1
abundance: once

CDR3nt: TGTGCCAGCAGTTCCCACCGACAGGCGAGCTCCTACAATGAGCAGTTCTTC
CDR3aa: CASSSHRQASSYNEQFF
j_gene: TRBJ2-1
d_gene: .
v_gene: TRBV12-3/TRBV12-4
abundance: .

CDR3nt: TGCAGTGCCGATAATAGCGGGGGGCCCTACAATGAGCAGTTCTTC
CDR3aa: CSADNSGGPYNEQFF
j_gene: TRBJ2-1
d_gene: TRBD2
v_gene: TRBV20-1
abundance: few

CDR3nt: TGTGCCAGCAGCGTAGGGCTAGCGGTCCGCAGTGAGCAGTTCTTC
CDR3aa: CASSVGLAVRSEQFF
j_gene: TRBJ2-1
d_gene: TRBD2
v_gene: TRBV9
abundance: .

CDR3nt: TGCGCCAGCAGCTGGACAGGAGGGGGGATCTATGGCTACACCTTC
CDR3aa: CASSWTGGGIYGYTF
j_gene: TRBJ1-2
d_gene: TRBD1
v_gene: TRBV5-1
abundance: .

CDR3nt: TGCAGTGCTAGGAAGCTCGAGCAGTACTTC
CDR3aa: CSARKLEQYF
j_gene: TRBJ2-7
d_gene: .
v_gene: TRBV20-1
abundance: .

CDR3nt: TGTGCCAGCAGTTTACAAAAACCCAAAAACATTCAGTACTTC
CDR3aa: CASSLQKPKNIQYF
j_gene: TRBJ2-4
d_gene: .
v_gene: TRBV12-3/TRBV12-4
abundance: .

CDR3nt: TGTGCCAGCAGCTCCACAGGGGCTCAATCACCCCTCCACTTT
CDR3aa: CASSSTGAQSPLHF
j_gene: TRBJ1-6
d_gene: TRBD1
v_gene: TRBV12-3/TRBV12-4
abundance: many

CDR3nt: TGTGCCTGCTTGGAGGGGCGCTCCTACAATGAGCAGTTCTTC
CDR3aa: CACLEGRSYNEQFF
j_gene: TRBJ2-1
d_gene: .
v_gene: TRBV30
abundance: .

CDR3nt: TGTGCCAGCAGTTATGTGGGGGCCAGCTACAGTGAGCAGTTCTTC
CDR3aa: CASSYVGASYSEQFF
j_gene: TRBJ2-1
d_gene: .
v_gene: TRBV27
abundance: .

CDR3nt: TGTGCCAGCGGCACTCGACAGGGCTCCTACGAGCAGTACTTC
CDR3aa: CASGTRQGSYEQYF
j_gene: TRBJ2-7
d_gene: TRBD1
v_gene: TRBV11-2
abundance: .

CDR3nt: TGTGCCAGCAGCGCTAGCGGGGGGTCGTCCGAGCAGTACTTC
CDR3aa: CASSASGGSSEQYF
j_gene: TRBJ2-7
d_gene: TRBD2
v_gene: TRBV9
abundance: .

CDR3nt: TGTGCCAGCAGCTTAGTAGTACGTGTGAGCTCTGGGGCCAACGTCCTGACTTTC
CDR3aa: CASSLVVRVSSGANVLTF
j_gene: TRBJ2-6
d_gene: .
v_gene: TRBV11-2
abundance: .

CDR3nt: TGTGCCAGCAGCTTAGGTCACTCTGAGCAGTACTTC
CDR3aa: CASSLGHSEQYF
j_gene: TRBJ2-5
d_gene: .
v_gene: TRBV7-9
abundance: .

CDR3nt: TGTGCCACCCAACAGGGAAGTATGGATCAGCCCCAGCATTTT
CDR3aa: CATQQGSMDQPQHF
j_gene: TRBJ1-5
d_gene: .
v_gene: TRBV24-1
abundance: .

CDR3nt: TGTGCCAGCAGCTTTACTAGCGGGGGGGTTGAGCAGTTCTTC
CDR3aa: CASSFTSGGVEQFF
j_gene: TRBJ2-1
d_gene: TRBD2
v_gene: TRBV7-9
abundance: .

CDR3nt: TGTGCCAGCAGTTACTCGACCCAGGGGGATAGCAATCAGCCCCAGCATTTT
CDR3aa: CASSYSTQGDSNQPQHF
j_gene: TRBJ1-5
d_gene: TRBD1
v_gene: TRBV6-2/TRBV6-3
abundance: .

CDR3nt: TGCAGTGCTAGAGGGGGCGGGATCGATACGCAGTATTTT
CDR3aa: CSARGGGIDTQYF
j_gene: TRBJ2-3
d_gene: .
v_gene: TRBV20-1
abundance: .

CDR3nt: TGTGCCGGGTCCGGGACAGGCTACGAGCAGTACTTC
CDR3aa: CAGSGTGYEQYF
j_gene: TRBJ2-7
d_gene: TRBD1
v_gene: TRBV11-2
abundance: .

CDR3nt: TGTGCCAGCAGCGTATCGGGACTATACCAAGAGACCCAGTACTTC
CDR3aa: CASSVSGLYQETQYF
j_gene: TRBJ2-5
d_gene: TRBD2
v_gene: TRBV9
abundance: once

CDR3nt: TGTGCCAGCAGTGTTGGGCTCTCGGGGGGGCTATACGAGCAGTACTTC
CDR3aa: CASSVGLSGGLYEQYF
j_gene: TRBJ2-7
d_gene: TRBD2
v_gene: TRBV12-3/TRBV12-4
abundance: .

CDR3nt: TGTGCCAGCAGCCCCCTCGAAAAACTGTTTTTT
CDR3aa: CASSPLEKLFF
j_gene: TRBJ1-4
d_gene: .
v_gene: TRBV6-6
abundance: .

CDR3nt: TGTGCCAGCTCGCGCCAAGGCAGGGAGGATGGCTACACCTTC
CDR3aa: CASSRQGREDGYTF
j_gene: TRBJ1-2
d_gene: .
v_gene: TRBV18
abundance: few

CDR3nt: TGTGCCAGCAGCTTAGGCGCCCCAGAGACCCAGTACTTC
CDR3aa: CASSLGAPETQYF
j_gene: TRBJ2-5
d_gene: .
v_gene: TRBV7-2
abundance: .

CDR3nt: TGTGCCAGCAGCTTCAACCGGACAGAGCGCGCCAAAAACATTCAGTACTTC
CDR3aa: CASSFNRTERAKNIQYF
j_gene: TRBJ2-4
d_gene: .
v_gene: TRBV7-3
abundance: .

CDR3nt: TGTGCCACCATTACAGGGTCCGCAGATACGCAGTATTTT
CDR3aa: CATITGSADTQYF
j_gene: TRBJ2-3
d_gene: .
v_gene: TRBV2
abundance: .

CDR3nt: TGCAGTGCTAGCTTAAGGCGGGCAGTTGGACACGAGCAGTACTTC
CDR3aa: CSASLRRAVGHEQYF
j_gene: TRBJ2-7
d_gene: .
v_gene: TRBV20-1
abundance: .

CDR3nt: TGTGCCAGCAGACCCGGGACAGTGACCAATGAGCAGTTCTTC
CDR3aa: CASRPGTVTNEQFF
j_gene: TRBJ2-1
d_gene: TRBD1
v_gene: TRBV2
abundance: .

CDR3nt: TGCGCCAGCAGCTACGAAGCCGGGGGGGACAATGAGCAGTTCTTC
CDR3aa: CASSYEAGGDNEQFF
j_gene: TRBJ2-1
d_gene: TRBD2
v_gene: TRBV4-3
abundance: few

CDR3nt: TGTGCCACCAGCCTAATCCTCGACACAGATACGCAGTATTTT
CDR3aa: CATSLILDTDTQYF
j_gene: TRBJ2-3
d_gene: .
v_gene: TRBV15
abundance: .

CDR3nt: TGCAGCGTTGATGGGACAGGGGTCGACACTGAAGCTTTCTTT
CDR3aa: CSVDGTGVDTEAFF
j_gene: TRBJ1-1
d_gene: TRBD1
v_gene: TRBV29-1
abundance: .

CDR3nt: TGTGCCACCAGTGGGGCTAGCGGGCAAGAGACCCAGTACTTC
CDR3aa: CATSGASGQETQYF
j_gene: TRBJ2-5
d_gene: TRBD2
v_gene: TRBV24-1
abundance: .

CDR3nt: TGCAGTGCTAGGCGATCGGACGGACAAGAGACCCAGTACTTC
CDR3aa: CSARRSDGQETQYF
j_gene: TRBJ2-5
d_gene: .
v_gene: TRBV20-1
abundance: few

CDR3nt: TGTGCCAGCAGCCTGGACAGGGCGAATGGCTACACCTTC
CDR3aa: CASSLDRANGYTF
j_gene: TRBJ1-2
d_gene: TRBD1
v_gene: TRBV6-2/TRBV6-3
abundance: .

CDR3nt: TGTGCCAGCAGCGCGCGACTGCTCCCGAGCCGGCAGTTCTTC
CDR3aa: CASSARLLPSRQFF
j_gene: TRBJ2-1
d_gene: .
v_gene: TRBV7-2
abundance: few

CDR3nt: TGTGCCAGCAGCCAAGGGTCCCCGGGACAGCCCTATGGCTACACCTTC
CDR3aa: CASSQGSPGQPYGYTF
j_gene: TRBJ1-2
d_gene: TRBD1
v_gene: TRBV3-1
abundance: few

CDR3nt: TGCAGCGTTGCAAGGGGTAGCGGGGTCAGCACCGGGGAGCTGTTTTTT
CDR3aa: CSVARGSGVSTGELFF
j_gene: TRBJ2-2
d_gene: TRBD2
v_gene: TRBV29-1
abundance: few

CDR3nt: TGTGCCAGCAGCCAGGCCGGGACTAGCGGCAGGAGTGCCCAGTACTTC
CDR3aa: CASSQAGTSGRSAQYF
j_gene: TRBJ2-5
d_gene: TRBD2
v_gene: TRBV3-1
abundance: .

CDR3nt: TGTGCCAGCAGTCGTCAGGCTTTCCAAGAGACCCAGTACTTC
CDR3aa: CASSRQAFQETQYF
j_gene: TRBJ2-5
d_gene: .
v_gene: TRBV28
abundance: .

CDR3nt: TGTGCCAGCAGCTTAGCGCCTACTAGCACAGATACGCAGTATTTT
CDR3aa: CASSLAPTSTDTQYF
j_gene: TRBJ2-3
d_gene: .
v_gene: TRBV7-6
abundance: few

CDR3nt: TGTGCCAGCAGCTTGGCTCTAGGACAGGGGTATGGCTACACCTTC
CDR3aa: CASSLALGQGYGYTF
j_gene: TRBJ1-2
d_gene: TRBD1
v_gene: TRBV5-6
abundance: .

CDR3nt: TGTGCCAGCAGCTTACCAAGCGGGGGTAAATACGAGCAGTACTTC
CDR3aa: CASSLPSGGKYEQYF
j_gene: TRBJ2-7
d_gene: TRBD2
v_gene: TRBV11-2
abundance: .

CDR3nt: TGTGCCAGCAGCCGCGGACCCGACAATGAGCAGTTCTTC
CDR3aa: CASSRGPDNEQFF
j_gene: TRBJ2-1
d_gene: .
v_gene: TRBV7-3
abundance: many